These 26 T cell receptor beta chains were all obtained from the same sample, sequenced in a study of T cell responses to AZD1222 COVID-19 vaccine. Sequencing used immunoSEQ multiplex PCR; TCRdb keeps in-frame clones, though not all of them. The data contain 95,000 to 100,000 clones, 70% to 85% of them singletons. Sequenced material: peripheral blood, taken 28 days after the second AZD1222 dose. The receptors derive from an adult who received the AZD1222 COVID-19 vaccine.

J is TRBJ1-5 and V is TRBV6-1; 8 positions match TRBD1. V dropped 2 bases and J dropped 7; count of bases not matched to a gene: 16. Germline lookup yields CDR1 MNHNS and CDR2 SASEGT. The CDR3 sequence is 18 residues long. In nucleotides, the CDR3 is TGTGCCAGCAGTGAACAGGAGACAGGGGATTATGTTAGACAGCCCCAGCATTTT. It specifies CASSEQETGDYVRQPQHF.

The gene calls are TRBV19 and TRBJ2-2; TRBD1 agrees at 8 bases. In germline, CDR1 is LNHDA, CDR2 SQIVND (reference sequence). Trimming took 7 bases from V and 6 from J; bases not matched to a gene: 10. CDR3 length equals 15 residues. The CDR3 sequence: CASTWAGGSAGELFF. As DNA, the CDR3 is TGTGCCAGTACTTGGGCAGGGGGCTCCGCCGGGGAGCTGTTTTTT.

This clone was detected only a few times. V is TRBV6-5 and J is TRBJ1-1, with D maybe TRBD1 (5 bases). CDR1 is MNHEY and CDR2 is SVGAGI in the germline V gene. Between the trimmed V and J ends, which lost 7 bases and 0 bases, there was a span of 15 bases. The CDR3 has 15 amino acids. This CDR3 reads CASTSLGRLNTEAFF. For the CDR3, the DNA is TGTGCCAGCACCTCCTTGGGGCGTTTGAACACTGAAGCTTTCTTT.

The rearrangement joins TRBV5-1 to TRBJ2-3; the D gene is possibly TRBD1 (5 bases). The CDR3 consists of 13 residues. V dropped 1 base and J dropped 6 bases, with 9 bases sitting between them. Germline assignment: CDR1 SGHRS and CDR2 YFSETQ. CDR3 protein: CASSLRQSDTQYF. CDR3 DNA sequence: TGCGCCAGCAGCTTGCGACAGTCGGATACGCAGTATTTT.

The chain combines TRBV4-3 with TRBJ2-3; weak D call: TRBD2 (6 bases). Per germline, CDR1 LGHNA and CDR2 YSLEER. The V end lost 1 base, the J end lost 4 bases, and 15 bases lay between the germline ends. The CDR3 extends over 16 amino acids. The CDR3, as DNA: TGCGCCAGCAGCCAAGCGGCGGGGTTGCAGTCAGATACGCAGTATTTT. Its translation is CASSQAAGLQSDTQYF.

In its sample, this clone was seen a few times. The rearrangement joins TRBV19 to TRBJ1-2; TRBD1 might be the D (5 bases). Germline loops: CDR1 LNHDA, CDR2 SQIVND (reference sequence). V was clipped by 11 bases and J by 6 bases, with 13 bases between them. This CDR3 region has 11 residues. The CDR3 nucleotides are TGTGCCGGCTTTGGGGGGGATGGCTACACCTTC. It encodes CAGFGGDGYTF.

The DNA for the CDR3 is TGCAGCGTTAAGTCTTTGGGGGGGCAGGATACGCAGTATTTT. The encoded protein is CSVKSLGGQDTQYF. The rearrangement links TRBV29-1 to TRBJ2-3, with D perhaps TRBD2 (7 bases). V was shortened by 5 bases and J by 6 bases, with 18 bases between the two germline ends. Germline V gene lookup returns CDR1 SQVTM and CDR2 ANQGSEA. The CDR3 consists of 14 residues.

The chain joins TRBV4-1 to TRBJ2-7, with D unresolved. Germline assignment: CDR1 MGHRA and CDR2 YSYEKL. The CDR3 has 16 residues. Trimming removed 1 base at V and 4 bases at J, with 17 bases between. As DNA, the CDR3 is TGCGCCAGCAGCCAAGTAGATATGGTTGTAACTTACGAGCAGTACTTC. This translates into CASSQVDMVVTYEQYF.

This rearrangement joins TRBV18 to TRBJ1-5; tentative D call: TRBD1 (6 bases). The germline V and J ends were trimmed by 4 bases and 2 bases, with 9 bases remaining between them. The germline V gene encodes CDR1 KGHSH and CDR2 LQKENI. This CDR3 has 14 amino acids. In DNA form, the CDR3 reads TGTGCCAGCTCACTGGGGGCGGGCAATCAGCCCCAGCATTTT. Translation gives CASSLGAGNQPQHF. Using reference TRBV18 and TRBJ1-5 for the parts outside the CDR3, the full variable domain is NAGVMQNPRHLVRRRGQEARLRCSPMKGHSHVYWYRQLPEEGLKFMVYLQKENIIDESGMPKERFSAEFPKEGPSILRIQQVVRGDSAAYFCASSLGAGNQPQHFGDGTRLSIL.

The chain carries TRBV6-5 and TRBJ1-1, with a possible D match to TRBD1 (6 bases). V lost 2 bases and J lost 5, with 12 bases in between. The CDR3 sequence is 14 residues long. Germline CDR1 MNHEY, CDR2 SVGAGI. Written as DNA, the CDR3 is TGTGCCAGCAGTTACGGGACATCGGGAACTGAAGCTTTCTTT. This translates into CASSYGTSGTEAFF.

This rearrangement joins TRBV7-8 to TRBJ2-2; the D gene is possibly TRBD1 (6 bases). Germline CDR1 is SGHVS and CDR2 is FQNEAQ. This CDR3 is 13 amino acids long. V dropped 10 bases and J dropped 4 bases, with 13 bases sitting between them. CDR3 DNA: TGTGCCACCCGGACAGAAACCACCGGGGAGCTGTTTTTT. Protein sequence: CATRTETTGELFF.

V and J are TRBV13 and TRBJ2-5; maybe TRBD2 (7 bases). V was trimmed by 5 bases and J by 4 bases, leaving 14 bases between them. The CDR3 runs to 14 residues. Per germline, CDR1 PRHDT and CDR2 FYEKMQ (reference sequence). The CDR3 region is CASSQGGGVETQYF. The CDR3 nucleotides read TGTGCCAGCAGCCAGGGAGGGGGTGTAGAGACCCAGTACTTC.

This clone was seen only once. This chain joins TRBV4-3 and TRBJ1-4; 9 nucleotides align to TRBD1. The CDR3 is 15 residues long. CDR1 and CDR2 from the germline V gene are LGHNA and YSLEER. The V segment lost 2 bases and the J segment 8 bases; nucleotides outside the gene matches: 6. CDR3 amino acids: CASSQITGGEEKLFF. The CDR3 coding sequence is TGCGCCAGCAGCCAAATTACAGGGGGCGAAGAAAAACTGTTTTTT.

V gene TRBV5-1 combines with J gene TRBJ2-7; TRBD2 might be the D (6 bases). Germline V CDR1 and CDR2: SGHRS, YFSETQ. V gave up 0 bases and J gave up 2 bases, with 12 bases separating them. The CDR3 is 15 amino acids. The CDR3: CASSLDPGGTYEQYF. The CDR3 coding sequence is TGCGCCAGCAGCTTGGACCCGGGCGGGACCTACGAGCAGTACTTC.

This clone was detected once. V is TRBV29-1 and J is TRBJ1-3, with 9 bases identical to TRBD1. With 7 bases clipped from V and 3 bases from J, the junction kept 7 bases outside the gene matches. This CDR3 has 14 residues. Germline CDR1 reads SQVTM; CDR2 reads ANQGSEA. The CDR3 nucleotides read TGCAGCGCTGGAGGGACAGGGAGTGGAAACACCATATATTTT. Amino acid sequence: CSAGGTGSGNTIYF.

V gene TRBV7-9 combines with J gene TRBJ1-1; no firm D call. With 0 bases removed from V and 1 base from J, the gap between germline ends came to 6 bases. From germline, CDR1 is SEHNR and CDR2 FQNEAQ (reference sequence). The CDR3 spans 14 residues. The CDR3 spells CASSLASANTEAFF. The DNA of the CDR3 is TGTGCCAGCAGCTTAGCCTCTGCGAACACTGAAGCTTTCTTT.

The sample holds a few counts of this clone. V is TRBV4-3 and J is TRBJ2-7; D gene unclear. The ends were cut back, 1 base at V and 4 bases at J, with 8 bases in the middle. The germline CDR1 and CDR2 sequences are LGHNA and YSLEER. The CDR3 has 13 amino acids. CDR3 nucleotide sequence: TGCGCCAGCAGCCAAGGACTCTCGTACGAGCAGTACTTC. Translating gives CASSQGLSYEQYF.

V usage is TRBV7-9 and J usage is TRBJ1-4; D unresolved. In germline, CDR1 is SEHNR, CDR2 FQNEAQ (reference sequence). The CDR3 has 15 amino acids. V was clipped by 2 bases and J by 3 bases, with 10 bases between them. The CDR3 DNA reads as TGTGCCAGCAGCTTAATCGGTAACGCTAATGAAAAACTGTTTTTT. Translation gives CASSLIGNANEKLFF.

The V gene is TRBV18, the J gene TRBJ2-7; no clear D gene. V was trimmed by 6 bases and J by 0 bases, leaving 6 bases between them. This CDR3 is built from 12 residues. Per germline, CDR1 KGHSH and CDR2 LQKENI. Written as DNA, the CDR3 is TGTGCCAGCTCCCCCAGCTCCTACGAGCAGTACTTC. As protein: CASSPSSYEQYF.

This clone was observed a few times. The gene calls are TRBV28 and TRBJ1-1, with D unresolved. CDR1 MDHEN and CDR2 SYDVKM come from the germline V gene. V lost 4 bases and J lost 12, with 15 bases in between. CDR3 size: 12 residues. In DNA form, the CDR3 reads TGTGCCAGCAGTTACTCAGGCCTGGGCTCTTTCTTT. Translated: CASSYSGLGSFF.

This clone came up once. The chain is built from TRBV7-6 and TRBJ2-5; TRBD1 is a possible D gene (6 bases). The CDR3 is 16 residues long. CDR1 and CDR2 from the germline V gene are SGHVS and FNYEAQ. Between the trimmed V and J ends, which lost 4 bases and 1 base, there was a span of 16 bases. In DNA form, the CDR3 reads TGTGCCAGCAGCTCATGGTCCGGGACAACCCAAGAGACCCAGTACTTC. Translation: CASSSWSGTTQETQYF.

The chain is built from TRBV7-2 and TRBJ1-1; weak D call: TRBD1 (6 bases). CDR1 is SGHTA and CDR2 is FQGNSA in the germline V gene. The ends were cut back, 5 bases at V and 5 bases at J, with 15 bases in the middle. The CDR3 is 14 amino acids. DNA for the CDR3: TGTGCCAGCAGCCCACAGGGTCGTAGAACTGAAGCTTTCTTT. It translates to CASSPQGRRTEAFF.

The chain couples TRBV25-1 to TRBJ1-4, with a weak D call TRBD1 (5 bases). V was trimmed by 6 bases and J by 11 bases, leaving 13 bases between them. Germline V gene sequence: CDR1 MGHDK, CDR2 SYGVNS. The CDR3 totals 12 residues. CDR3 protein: CASSTLQGKLFF. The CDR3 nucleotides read TGTGCCAGCAGCACCCTCCAGGGCAAACTGTTTTTT.

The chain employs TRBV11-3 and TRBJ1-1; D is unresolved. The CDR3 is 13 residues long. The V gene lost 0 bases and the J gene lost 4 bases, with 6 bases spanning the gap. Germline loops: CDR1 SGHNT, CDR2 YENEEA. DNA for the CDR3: TGTGCCAGCAGCTTAGATCAACGCACTGAAGCTTTCTTT. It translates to CASSLDQRTEAFF.

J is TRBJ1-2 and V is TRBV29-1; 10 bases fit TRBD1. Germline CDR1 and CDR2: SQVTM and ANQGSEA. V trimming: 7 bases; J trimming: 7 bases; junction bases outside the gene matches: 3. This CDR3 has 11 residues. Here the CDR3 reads CSAGTGAGYTF. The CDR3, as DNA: TGCAGCGCGGGGACAGGGGCTGGCTACACCTTC.

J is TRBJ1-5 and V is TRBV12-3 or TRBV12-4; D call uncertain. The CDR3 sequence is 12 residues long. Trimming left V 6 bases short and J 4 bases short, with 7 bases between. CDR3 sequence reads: CASRKENQPQHF. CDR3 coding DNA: TGTGCCAGCAGAAAAGAGAATCAGCCCCAGCATTTT.